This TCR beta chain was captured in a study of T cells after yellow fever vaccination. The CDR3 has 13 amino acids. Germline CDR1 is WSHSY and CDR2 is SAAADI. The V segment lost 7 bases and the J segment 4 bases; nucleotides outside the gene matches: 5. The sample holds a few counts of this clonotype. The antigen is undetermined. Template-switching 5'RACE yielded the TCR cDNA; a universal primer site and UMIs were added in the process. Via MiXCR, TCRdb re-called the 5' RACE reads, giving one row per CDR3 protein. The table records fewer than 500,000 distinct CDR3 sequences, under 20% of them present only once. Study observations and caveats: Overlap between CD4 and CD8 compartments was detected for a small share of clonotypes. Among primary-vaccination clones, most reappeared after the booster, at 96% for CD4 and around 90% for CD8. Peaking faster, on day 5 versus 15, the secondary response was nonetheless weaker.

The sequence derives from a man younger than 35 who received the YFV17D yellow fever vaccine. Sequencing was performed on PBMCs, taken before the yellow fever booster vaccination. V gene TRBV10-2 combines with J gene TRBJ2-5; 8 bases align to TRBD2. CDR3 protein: CASTVGGGETQYF. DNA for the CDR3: TGCGCCAGCACCGTCGGGGGGGGAGAGACCCAGTACTTC.